The 30 T cell receptor beta chains reported below all come from one sample, sequenced in a study of OX40 agonist ivuxolimab in advanced cancers. The repertoire was sequenced with immunoSEQ multiplex PCR; TCRdb's copy has only in-frame clones and lacks some. The sample shows about 35,000 clones, roughly 84% of them seen only once. The sample here was CD4+ or CD8+ T cells sorted from blood, taken in a trial of the OX40 agonist ivuxolimab. These receptors all come from an adult with an advanced solid tumor such as melanoma, head and neck, liver or kidney cancer.

The chain employs TRBV25-1 and TRBJ2-4; D not resolved. Germline CDR1 reads MGHDK; CDR2 reads SYGVNS. With 3 bases removed from V and 0 bases from J, the gap between germline ends came to 9 bases. The CDR3 has 15 amino acids. CDR3 nucleotides: TGTGCCAGCAGTGAGCCGGGCCTAGCCAAAAACATTCAGTACTTC. Translated, it gives CASSEPGLAKNIQYF. Supplemented by reference TRBV25-1 and TRBJ2-4, the full variable domain reads EADIYQTPRYLVIGTGKKITLECSQTMGHDKMYWYQQDPGMELHLIHYSYGVNSTEKGDLSSESTVSRIRTEHFPLTLESARPSHTSQYLCASSEPGLAKNIQYFGAGTRLSVL.

The chain combines TRBV12-5 with TRBJ2-2; D ambiguous. Trimming pared 2 bases from V and 0 bases from J, leaving 7 bases between. The CDR3 runs to 15 residues. CDR1 is LGHNT and CDR2 is FRNRAP in the germline V gene. CDR3 amino acids: CASGLWQSNTGELFF. CDR3 coding DNA: TGTGCTAGTGGTTTGTGGCAGTCGAACACCGGGGAGCTGTTTTTT.

This chain links TRBV4-2 with TRBJ1-4, with D perhaps matching TRBD1 (6 bases). CDR1 is LGHNA and CDR2 is YNFKEQ in the germline V gene. This CDR3 region has 14 residues. Trimming left V 4 bases short and J 3 bases short, with 9 bases between. CDR3 sequence: CASSPDRSNEKLFF. For the CDR3, the DNA is TGTGCCAGCAGCCCCGACAGGTCTAATGAAAAACTGTTTTTT.

V usage is TRBV6-4 and J usage is TRBJ2-6, with 7 bases lining up with TRBD1. The V gene's germline CDR1 is MRHNA and CDR2 SNTAGT. The CDR3 spans 24 residues. V was clipped by 4 bases and J by 4 bases; unmatched bases: 31. The CDR3 nucleotides read TGTGCCAGCAGTGCCTCCGCCCCACCGACGACAGGGAAGGGAACCAGGTCCGGGGCCAACGTCCTGACTTTC. The encoded protein is CASSASAPPTTGKGTRSGANVLTF.

The chain carries TRBV6-4 and TRBJ2-3, with D tentatively TRBD1 (6 bases). This CDR3 is 15 amino acids long. The V and J ends lost 5 bases and 2 bases respectively, with 14 bases between them. Germline V gene lookup returns CDR1 MRHNA and CDR2 SNTAGT. In DNA, the CDR3 is TGTGCCAGCAGTTCCCGAGGGGGATCCACAGATACGCAGTATTTT. This sequence encodes CASSSRGGSTDTQYF.

The V call is TRBV6-5, the J call TRBJ2-3; no clear D gene. Trimming shortened V by 0 bases and J by 2 bases, and 6 bases separated the two germline ends. CDR1 is MNHEY, CDR2 SVGAGI, per germline. The CDR3 is made up of 14 amino acids. Here the CDR3 reads CASSYSRLTDTQYF. In DNA form, the CDR3 reads TGTGCCAGCAGTTACTCGAGACTCACAGATACGCAGTATTTT.

V usage is TRBV18 and J usage is TRBJ2-3; a weak D match, TRBD1 (5 bases). The ends were cut back, 6 bases at V and 6 bases at J, with 13 bases in the middle. The CDR3 contains 13 residues. Germline assignment: CDR1 KGHSH and CDR2 LQKENI. In DNA form, the CDR3 reads TGTGCCAGCTCCCCATCAGGGTCCGATACGCAGTATTTT. Residues: CASSPSGSDTQYF.

The chain uses TRBV6-1 and TRBJ1-5; D remains unclear. Between the trimmed V and J ends, which lost 6 bases and 4 bases, there was a span of 10 bases. The CDR3 is 13 residues long. In germline, CDR1 is MNHNS, CDR2 SASEGT. The CDR3 reads CASRRTENQPQHF. CDR3 DNA sequence: TGTGCCAGCAGACGGACGGAGAATCAGCCCCAGCATTTT.

The V and J genes are TRBV5-1 and TRBJ2-3; the D gene could be TRBD1 or TRBD2 (5 bases each). Germline lookup yields CDR1 SGHRS and CDR2 YFSETQ. V lost 5 bases to trimming and J lost 0 bases, with 7 bases between them. The CDR3 sequence is 13 residues long. DNA for the CDR3: TGCGCCAGCAGGGGGGATAGCACAGATACGCAGTATTTT. The encoded protein is CASRGDSTDTQYF.

The V call is TRBV20-1, the J call TRBJ2-1; 7 nucleotides line up with TRBD2. In germline, CDR1 is DFQATT, CDR2 SNEGSKA (reference sequence). V dropped 8 bases and J dropped 9; count of bases not matched to a gene: 7. This CDR3 has 11 amino acids. CDR3 nucleotides: TGCAGTTTCAGCGGGGAAGTTGAGCAGTTCTTC. This gives the protein CSFSGEVEQFF.

This clone occurred a few times. The V gene is TRBV5-5, the J gene TRBJ1-3, with D uncertain. CDR3 size: 15 residues. The V and J ends lost 1 base and 0 bases respectively, with 8 bases between them. Germline V gene lookup returns CDR1 SGHKS and CDR2 YYEKEE (reference sequence). CDR3 in DNA: TGTGCCAGCAGCTTGCTAGGGTACTCTGGAAACACCATATATTTT. This translates into CASSLLGYSGNTIYF.

The chain carries TRBV5-5 and TRBJ1-5; the D gene is possibly TRBD1 (6 bases). This CDR3 is 14 amino acids long. Trimming took 3 bases from V and 3 from J, leaving 10 bases between them. Germline CDR1 and CDR2: SGHKS and YYEKEE (reference sequence). The CDR3 loop reads CASSSGHYNQPQHF. The DNA for the CDR3 is TGTGCCAGCAGCTCGGGACACTACAATCAGCCCCAGCATTTT.

The chain uses TRBV19 and TRBJ2-1; no reliable D call. In germline, CDR1 is LNHDA, CDR2 SQIVND (reference sequence). Deletions cut 6 bases from V and 0 bases from J, with 12 bases between. CDR3 size: 15 residues. The CDR3 region is CASSPGRISYNEQFF. The CDR3 DNA reads as TGTGCCAGTAGCCCTGGACGGATCTCCTACAATGAGCAGTTCTTC.

The rearrangement joins TRBV5-5 to TRBJ1-1, with 9 bases identical to TRBD1. The junction had 6 bases not matched to a gene; V was cut back by 2 bases and J by 4 bases. Germline CDR1 reads SGHKS; CDR2 reads YYEKEE (reference sequence). The CDR3 contains 15 residues. DNA for the CDR3: TGTGCCAGCAGCTTATATCTGACAGGGGGCACTGAAGCTTTCTTT. This translates into CASSLYLTGGTEAFF.

This clone is a singleton in its sample. V gene TRBV18 combines with J gene TRBJ1-2; a possible D gene is TRBD1 (6 bases). The germline CDR1 and CDR2 sequences are KGHSH and LQKENI. V was shortened by 1 base and J by 7 bases, with 13 bases between the two germline ends. CDR3 length equals 14 residues. The CDR3 DNA sequence: TGTGCCAGCTCACCACAGCAGGGGTGGAGTGGCTACACCTTC. Its translation: CASSPQQGWSGYTF.

The chain has TRBV6-1 and TRBJ1-5, with D tentatively TRBD1 (5 bases). Germline V gives CDR1 MNHNS, CDR2 SASEGT. V lost 8 bases and J lost 0, with 11 bases in between. CDR3 length: 14 residues. As DNA, the CDR3 is TGTGCCAGCTCAACAGGTTATAGCAATCAGCCCCAGCATTTT. It is translated as CASSTGYSNQPQHF.

This chain links TRBV6-6 with TRBJ1-2; no reliable D call. Germline V CDR1 and CDR2: MNHNY, SVGAGI (reference sequence). There are 13 residues in the CDR3. V was pared by 6 bases and J by 2 bases, with 10 bases between. The CDR3 loop reads CASSPGINYGYTF. In DNA form, the CDR3 reads TGTGCCAGCAGCCCCGGAATAAACTATGGCTACACCTTC.

The chain carries TRBV6-4 and TRBJ2-2; D unclear. The germline CDR1 and CDR2 sequences are MRHNA and SNTAGT. V was pared by 7 bases and J by 4 bases, with 13 bases between. The CDR3 spans 14 residues. The CDR3 is CASKKGWTTGELFF. As DNA, the CDR3 is TGTGCCAGCAAGAAAGGTTGGACCACCGGGGAGCTGTTTTTT.

Only one count was recorded for this clone. This chain links TRBV7-3 with TRBJ2-1; TRBD2 might be the D (5 bases). This CDR3 is built from 15 residues. Germline V gene sequence: CDR1 SGHTA, CDR2 FQGTGA. The ends were cut back, 5 bases at V and 6 bases at J, with 17 bases in the middle. DNA for the CDR3: TGTGCCAGCAGCATAGGAGGCGGGTTGGGCAATGAGCAGTTCTTC. Its translation is CASSIGGGLGNEQFF.

The chain employs TRBV30 and TRBJ2-1, with 7 positions matching TRBD2. Germline V gene lookup returns CDR1 GTSNPN and CDR2 SVGIG (reference sequence). The CDR3 has 13 amino acids. Trimming at V came to 1 base and at J to 4 bases, leaving 1 base not matched to a gene. In DNA form, the CDR3 reads TGTGCCTGGAGTGGGACTAGATACAATGAGCAGTTCTTC. Translated: CAWSGTRYNEQFF.

V gene TRBV6-1 combines with J gene TRBJ1-2; 12 positions agree with TRBD1. The CDR3 covers 15 residues. V shed 6 bases and J 8 bases; nucleotides not matched to a gene: 10. The germline V gene has CDR1 MNHNS and CDR2 SASEGT. CDR3: CASRDPGQGAGGYTF. CDR3 DNA sequence: TGTGCCAGCAGGGATCCGGGACAGGGGGCGGGAGGCTACACCTTC.

This chain joins TRBV11-3 and TRBJ2-7; 10 positions agree with TRBD2. The germline CDR1 and CDR2 sequences are SGHNT and YENEEA. The CDR3 consists of 18 residues. Trimming took 0 bases from V and 1 from J; bases not matched to a gene: 9. The CDR3 here is CASSLDISSGSQSYEQYF. The CDR3 coding sequence is TGTGCCAGCAGCTTAGATATTTCTAGCGGGAGTCAGTCCTACGAGCAGTACTTC.

In nucleotides, the CDR3 is TGTGCCAGCAGCGTAGGAGGGAGGGGTCAAGAGACCCAGTACTTC. Translating it yields CASSVGGRGQETQYF. The chain recombines TRBV9 with TRBJ2-5; 7 bases align to TRBD2. Germline values: CDR1 SGDLS, CDR2 YYNGEE. Trimming removed 0 bases from V and 2 bases from J; junction bases left unmatched: 4. The CDR3 length is 15 residues.

CDR3 DNA: TGTGCCAGCAGCCCTAGCGGTAGCACAGATACGCAGTATTTT. It yields the protein CASSPSGSTDTQYF. The chain combines TRBV7-3 with TRBJ2-3; 7 bases fit TRBD2. Germline CDR1 reads SGHTA; CDR2 reads FQGTGA. V shed 5 bases and J 0 bases; nucleotides not matched to a gene: 2. The length of the CDR3 is 14 residues.

The chain has TRBV27 and TRBJ1-1; D is uncertain. The CDR3 loop spans 14 amino acids. The germline V gene has CDR1 MNHEY and CDR2 SMNVEV (reference sequence). The ends were cut back, 7 bases at V and 3 bases at J, with 15 bases in the middle. The CDR3 region is CASNPRREDTEAFF. CDR3 DNA: TGTGCCAGCAACCCGAGAAGGGAGGACACTGAAGCTTTCTTT.

The V call is TRBV19, the J call TRBJ1-5; 7 bases align to TRBD1. Trimming cost V 4 bases and J 5 bases; bases outside gene matches: 8. From germline, CDR1 is LNHDA and CDR2 SQIVND (reference sequence). The CDR3 sequence is 15 residues long. This CDR3 is CASSKTGQVDQPQHF. CDR3 nucleotides: TGTGCCAGTAGTAAAACAGGACAGGTAGATCAGCCCCAGCATTTT.

This chain connects TRBV7-2 to TRBJ2-7; 7 bases align to TRBD1. Germline V gives CDR1 SGHTA, CDR2 FQGNSA. This CDR3 is 15 amino acids long. Trimming removed 6 bases from V and 2 bases from J; junction bases left unmatched: 10. CDR3 sequence reads: CASRLDRSSAYEQYF. DNA of the CDR3: TGTGCCAGCAGATTGGACAGGTCATCTGCCTACGAGCAGTACTTC.

The chain has TRBV19 and TRBJ1-1; tentative D call: TRBD1 (5 bases). Germline V gene lookup returns CDR1 LNHDA and CDR2 SQIVND (reference sequence). The V and J ends lost 4 bases and 1 base respectively, with 7 bases between them. The CDR3 totals 13 residues. The CDR3, as DNA: TGTGCCAGTAGTACAGGGTGGAACACTGAAGCTTTCTTT. Translation gives CASSTGWNTEAFF.

The V gene is TRBV6-6, the J gene TRBJ2-3; TRBD2 matches 12 bases. Per germline, CDR1 MNHNY and CDR2 SVGAGI (reference sequence). The CDR3 contains 16 residues. With 5 bases clipped from V and 2 bases from J, the junction kept 5 bases outside the gene matches. CDR3 nucleotide sequence: TGTGCCAGCAGTACCCGGACTAGCGGGACCACAGATACGCAGTATTTT. Amino acid sequence: CASSTRTSGTTDTQYF.

This chain connects TRBV28 to TRBJ1-1; D gene ambiguous. Germline V gene lookup returns CDR1 MDHEN and CDR2 SYDVKM. Trimming left V 8 bases short and J 1 base short, with 5 bases between. CDR3 size: 11 residues. In DNA form, the CDR3 reads TGTGCCAGCTTTCAGAACACTGAAGCTTTCTTT. It codes for CASFQNTEAFF.